The 3 T cell receptor beta chains presented below share a single source sample, sequenced in a study of OX40 agonist ivuxolimab in advanced cancers. The protocol was immunoSEQ multiplex PCR, while the TCRdb copy is restricted to in-frame clones and leaves out a portion. Altogether about 54,000 clones are present, roughly four fifths being singletons, with the ten largest covering 1.2%. Sequencing was performed on CD4+ or CD8+ T cells sorted from blood, taken in a trial of the OX40 agonist ivuxolimab. These receptors originate from an adult with an advanced solid tumor such as melanoma, head and neck, liver or kidney cancer.

The chain carries TRBV6-5 and TRBJ2-7; the D gene is possibly TRBD1 (6 bases). The V end was cut by 6 bases, the J end by 3 bases, with 9 bases between. In germline, CDR1 is MNHEY, CDR2 SVGAGI. The length of the CDR3 is 12 residues. The CDR3: CASRRDNYEQYF. In nucleotides, the CDR3 is TGTGCCAGCAGACGGGACAACTACGAGCAGTACTTC.

The rearrangement joins TRBV5-1 to TRBJ1-1; a weak D match, TRBD1 (6 bases). Germline values: CDR1 SGHRS, CDR2 YFSETQ. This CDR3 region has 17 residues. Trimming shortened V by 0 bases and J by 1 base, and 16 bases separated the two germline ends. DNA for the CDR3: TGCGCCAGCAGCTTGGTTGGTCAGGGGCGAAAGAACACTGAAGCTTTCTTT. Amino acids: CASSLVGQGRKNTEAFF.

The chain has TRBV5-4 and TRBJ2-3; 9 nucleotides align to TRBD2. The V gene's germline CDR1 is SGHNT and CDR2 YYREEE (reference sequence). V gave up 3 bases and J gave up 0 bases; unmatched junction bases: 2. This CDR3 comprises 15 residues. CDR3 region: CASSSSGVSTDTQYF. The CDR3 coding sequence is TGTGCCAGCAGCTCTAGCGGGGTTAGCACAGATACGCAGTATTTT. The full variable domain, in which reference TRBV5-4 and TRBJ2-3 provide the parts outside the CDR3, is ETGVTQSPTHLIKTRGQQVTLRCSSQSGHNTVSWYQQALGQGPQFIFQYYREEENGRGNFPPRFSGLQFPNYSSELNVNALELDDSALYLCASSSSGVSTDTQYFGPGTRLTVL.